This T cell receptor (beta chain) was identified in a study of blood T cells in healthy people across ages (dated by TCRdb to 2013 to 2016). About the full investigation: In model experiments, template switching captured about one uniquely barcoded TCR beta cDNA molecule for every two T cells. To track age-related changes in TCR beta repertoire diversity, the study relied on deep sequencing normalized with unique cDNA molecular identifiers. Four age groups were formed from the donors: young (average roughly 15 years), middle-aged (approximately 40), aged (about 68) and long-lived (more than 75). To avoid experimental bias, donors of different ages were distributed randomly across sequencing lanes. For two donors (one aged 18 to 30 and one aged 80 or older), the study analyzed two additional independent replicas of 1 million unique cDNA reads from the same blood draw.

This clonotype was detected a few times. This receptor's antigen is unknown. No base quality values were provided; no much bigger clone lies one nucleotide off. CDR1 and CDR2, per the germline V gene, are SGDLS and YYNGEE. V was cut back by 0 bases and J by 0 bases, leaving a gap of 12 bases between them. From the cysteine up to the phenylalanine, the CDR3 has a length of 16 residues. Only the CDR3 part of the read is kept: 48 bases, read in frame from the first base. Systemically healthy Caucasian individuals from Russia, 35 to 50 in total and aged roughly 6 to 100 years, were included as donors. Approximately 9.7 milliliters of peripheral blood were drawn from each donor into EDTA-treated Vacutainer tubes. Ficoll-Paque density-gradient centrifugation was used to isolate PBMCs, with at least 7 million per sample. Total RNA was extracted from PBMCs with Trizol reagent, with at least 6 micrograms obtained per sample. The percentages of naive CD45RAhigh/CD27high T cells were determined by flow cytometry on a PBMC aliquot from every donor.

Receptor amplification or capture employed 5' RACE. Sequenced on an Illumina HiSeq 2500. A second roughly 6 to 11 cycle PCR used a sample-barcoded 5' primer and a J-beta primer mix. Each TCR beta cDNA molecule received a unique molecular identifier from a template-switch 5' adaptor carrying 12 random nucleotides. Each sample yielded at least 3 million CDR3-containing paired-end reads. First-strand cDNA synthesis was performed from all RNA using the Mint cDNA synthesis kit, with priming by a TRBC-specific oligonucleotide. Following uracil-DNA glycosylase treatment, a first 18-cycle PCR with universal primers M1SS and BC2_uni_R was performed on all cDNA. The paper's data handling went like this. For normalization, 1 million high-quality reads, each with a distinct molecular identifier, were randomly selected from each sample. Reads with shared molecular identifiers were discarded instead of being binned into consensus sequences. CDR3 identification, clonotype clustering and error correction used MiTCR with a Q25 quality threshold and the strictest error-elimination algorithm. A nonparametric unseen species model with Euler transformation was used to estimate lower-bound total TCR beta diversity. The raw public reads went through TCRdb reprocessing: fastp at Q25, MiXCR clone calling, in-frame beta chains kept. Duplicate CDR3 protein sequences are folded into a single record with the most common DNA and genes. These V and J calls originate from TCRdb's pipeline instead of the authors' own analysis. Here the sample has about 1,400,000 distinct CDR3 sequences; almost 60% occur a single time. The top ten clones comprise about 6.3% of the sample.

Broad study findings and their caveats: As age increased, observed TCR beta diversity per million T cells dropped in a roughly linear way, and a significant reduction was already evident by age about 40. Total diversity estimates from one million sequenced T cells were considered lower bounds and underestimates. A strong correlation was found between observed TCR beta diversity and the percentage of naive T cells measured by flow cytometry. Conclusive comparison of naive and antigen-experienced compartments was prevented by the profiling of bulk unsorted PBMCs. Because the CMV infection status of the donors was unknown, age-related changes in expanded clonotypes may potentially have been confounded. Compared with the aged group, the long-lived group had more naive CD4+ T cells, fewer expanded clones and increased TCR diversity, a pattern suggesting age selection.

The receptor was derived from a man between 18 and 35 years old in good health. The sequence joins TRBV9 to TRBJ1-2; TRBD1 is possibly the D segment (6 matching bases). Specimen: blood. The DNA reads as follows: TGTGCCAGCAGCGTAGTTTCGGACAGAACTAACTATGGCTACACCTTC. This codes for CASSVVSDRTNYGYTF.